These 31 T cell receptor beta chains originate from one sample sequenced in a study of T-cell reconstitution after alpha-beta-depleted transplantation in children. Researchers prepared the TCRbeta library using unique molecular identifiers, the study reports. TCRdb called the PCR reads again in MiXCR, with one record for every CDR3 protein. The data show 240,000 or so distinct CDR3 sequences, 6.5% to 9% seen once. The material sequenced was PBMCs, mostly from graft donor cells, taken 180 days after TCRalphabeta/CD19-depleted stem cell transplant. These receptors originate from a male patient younger than 18 who had a stem cell transplant for acute lymphoblastic leukemia, so the T cells may come from the graft donor.

This clonotype occurred many times. V usage is TRBV7-9 and J usage is TRBJ2-7, with 8 positions matching TRBD2. The trim removed 3 bases at V and 2 bases at J, leaving 12 bases unmatched. Germline V gene lookup returns CDR1 SEHNR and CDR2 FQNEAQ (reference sequence). The CDR3 sequence is 17 residues long. The CDR3 region has the DNA TGTGCCAGCAGCTTTCGGGGGGGCACGCCTACAGCCTACGAGCAGTACTTC. It yields the protein CASSFRGGTPTAYEQYF. Full variable domain (outside the CDR3, taken from reference TRBV7-9 and TRBJ2-7): DTGVSQNPRHKITKRGQNVTFRCDPISEHNRLYWYRQTLGQGPEFLTYFQNEAQLEKSRLLSDRFSAERPKGSFSTLEIQRTEQGDSAMYLCASSFRGGTPTAYEQYFGPGTRLTVT.

There are many counts of this clonotype. In DNA form, the CDR3 reads TGTGCCAGCAGCTTAATTCGGGTCACCGGACTAGCAATCGGTCGCTCCTACGAGCAGTACTTC. Translation gives CASSLIRVTGLAIGRSYEQYF. This chain uses TRBV7-3 with TRBJ2-7, with TRBD2 identical over 8 bases. V trimming: 1 base; J trimming: 0 bases; junction bases outside the gene matches: 20. This CDR3 spans 21 amino acids. Germline CDR1 reads SGHTA; CDR2 reads FQGTGA.

There are many counts of this clonotype. The rearrangement uses TRBV6-5 and TRBJ1-4; D is undetermined. CDR3 size: 15 residues. Germline V CDR1 and CDR2: MNHEY, SVGAGI. The V gene lost 6 bases and the J gene lost 0 bases, with 11 bases spanning the gap. The CDR3 DNA reads as TGTGCCAGCAGAGCCAGGACGGCAACTAATGAAAAACTGTTTTTT. Residues: CASRARTATNEKLFF.

This clonotype was counted ten times or more. This sequence joins TRBV20-1 and TRBJ2-1; D gene ambiguous. The CDR3 consists of 16 residues. With 0 bases removed from V and 2 bases from J, the gap between germline ends came to 14 bases. The germline gives CDR1 DFQATT, CDR2 SNEGSKA (reference sequence). CDR3: CSARDLHNSPYNEQFF. DNA of the CDR3: TGCAGTGCTAGAGATCTTCATAATTCGCCCTACAATGAGCAGTTCTTC.

This clonotype was observed a handful of times. This chain joins TRBV20-1 and TRBJ2-1; unclear D gene. The V and J ends lost 6 bases and 3 bases respectively, with 21 bases between them. The CDR3 covers 16 residues. Germline lookup yields CDR1 DFQATT and CDR2 SNEGSKA (reference sequence). The CDR3 coding sequence is TGCAGTGCCGTCAACCCGGGCCGAACGGGCTACAATGAGCAGTTCTTC. Translating it yields CSAVNPGRTGYNEQFF.

This clonotype occurred many times. This CDR3 is CASSFRRDTRGYGYTF. The CDR3 DNA reads as TGTGCCAGCAGTTTTCGCCGGGACACCCGGGGGTATGGCTACACCTTC. This chain connects TRBV27 to TRBJ1-2; possibly TRBD1 for D (6 bases). The CDR3 is made up of 16 amino acids. Deletions cut 3 bases from V and 5 bases from J, with 19 bases between. CDR1 is MNHEY, CDR2 SMNVEV, per germline (reference sequence).

This clonotype was detected only once. The CDR3 ends on some other residue instead of the conserved phenylalanine or tryptophan, so this is likely a read error. The chain couples TRBV12-3 or TRBV12-4 to TRBJ2-2; D not certain. Trimming took 2 bases from V and 5 from J, leaving 6 bases between them. The CDR3 is made up of 13 amino acids. CDR3 sequence reads: CASSLSLTGELFS. The DNA for the CDR3 is TGTGCCAGCAGTTTATCCTTGACCGGGGAGCTGTTTTCT.

This clonotype was detected many times. The chain recombines TRBV15 with TRBJ1-5; 7 nucleotides line up with TRBD1. The CDR3 spans 18 residues. Trimming removed 1 base from V and 0 bases from J; junction bases left unmatched: 9. Per germline, CDR1 LNHNV and CDR2 YYDKDF (reference sequence). DNA for the CDR3: TGTGCCACCAGCAGAGGAAGGGGGACAGATTATAGCAATCAGCCCCAGCATTTT. It encodes CATSRGRGTDYSNQPQHF.

Many counts were recorded for this clonotype. The chain has TRBV5-1 and TRBJ2-2; possibly TRBD1 for D (5 bases). Looked up from germline, CDR1 is SGHRS and CDR2 is YFSETQ. The length of the CDR3 is 17 residues. Trimming shortened V by 1 base and J by 1 base, and 14 bases separated the two germline ends. The CDR3 sequence: CASSLLQAQWNTGELFF. The DNA for the CDR3 is TGCGCCAGCAGCTTGTTACAGGCTCAGTGGAACACCGGGGAGCTGTTTTTT.

There are many counts of this clonotype. The rearrangement links TRBV9 to TRBJ2-7, with D maybe TRBD1 (5 bases). The V gene's germline CDR1 is SGDLS and CDR2 YYNGEE. This CDR3 spans 16 amino acids. Trimming cost V 3 bases and J 3 bases, with 19 bases left between them. DNA for the CDR3: TGTGCCAGCAGCGGGCTACAGGCCTACTCCTACTACGAGCAGTACTTC. Translated: CASSGLQAYSYYEQYF.

This clonotype has at least ten counts. The genes are TRBV5-1 and TRBJ2-7, with TRBD2 matching 8 bases. J lost 0 bases, V lost 3 bases, and 5 bases had no gene match. Germline values: CDR1 SGHRS, CDR2 YFSETQ. The CDR3 runs to 15 residues. CDR3 residues: CASSSWTSSSYEQYF. CDR3 coding DNA: TGCGCCAGCAGCTCATGGACTAGCAGCTCCTACGAGCAGTACTTC.

This clonotype appeared many times. The chain uses TRBV29-1 and TRBJ1-1; D might be TRBD1 (6 bases). The ends were cut back, 3 bases at V and 4 bases at J, with 12 bases in the middle. Per the germline V gene, CDR1 is SQVTM and CDR2 is ANQGSEA. This CDR3 comprises 13 residues. The CDR3, as DNA: TGCAGCGTTGAGAGGGGGGGGTCCACTGAAGCTTTCTTT. This sequence encodes CSVERGGSTEAFF.

This clonotype came up many times. This chain joins TRBV7-6 and TRBJ1-1; the D is unclear. Germline V gene data show CDR1 as SGHVS and CDR2 as FNYEAQ. V gave up 5 bases and J gave up 6 bases, with 13 bases separating them. The CDR3 is 13 residues long. CDR3: CASSQVMEPEAFF. The CDR3 DNA is TGTGCCAGCAGCCAGGTGATGGAACCTGAAGCTTTCTTT.

The sample holds many counts of this clonotype. This chain joins TRBV12-3 or TRBV12-4 and TRBJ2-5, with D tentatively TRBD1 (5 bases). The CDR3 totals 14 residues. The V and J ends lost 1 base and 5 bases respectively, with 11 bases between them. CDR3 protein: CASSLEGVRETQYF. As DNA, the CDR3 is TGTGCCAGCAGTTTAGAAGGGGTCCGGGAGACCCAGTACTTC.

Many counts were recorded for this clonotype. The gene calls are TRBV7-2 and TRBJ2-2; D may be TRBD2 (6 bases). The CDR3 is 18 residues long. V lost 1 base and J 1 base, leaving 16 bases between the germline ends. The germline gives CDR1 SGHTA, CDR2 FQGNSA. This CDR3 reads CASSLGPGLALNTGELFF. The CDR3 bases are TGTGCCAGCAGCTTAGGGCCGGGACTTGCCTTGAACACCGGGGAGCTGTTTTTT.

This clonotype has a count of ten or more. The genes are TRBV28 and TRBJ1-3; D unresolved. The CDR3 runs to 13 residues. The V gene lost 6 bases and the J gene lost 0 bases, with 6 bases spanning the gap. Germline values: CDR1 MDHEN, CDR2 SYDVKM. CDR3 in amino acids: CASSRPSGNTIYF. CDR3 nucleotides: TGTGCCAGCAGCCGTCCCTCTGGAAACACCATATATTTT.

This clonotype was recorded a few times. V is TRBV5-6 and J is TRBJ1-1; D may be TRBD1 (6 bases). Germline CDR1 is SGHDT and CDR2 is YYEEEE. Trimming shortened V by 1 base and J by 5 bases, and 12 bases separated the two germline ends. The CDR3 covers 14 residues. CDR3 sequence: CASSLRGGGTEAFF. As DNA, the CDR3 is TGTGCCAGCAGCTTGAGAGGGGGAGGAACTGAAGCTTTCTTT.

This clonotype was counted many times. The chain uses TRBV6-5 and TRBJ1-6; no firm D call. Per germline, CDR1 MNHEY and CDR2 SVGAGI. The CDR3 covers 19 residues. V lost 2 bases and J 1 base, leaving 18 bases between the germline ends. The chain's CDR3 is CASSYIGIGEASYNSPLHF. In DNA, the CDR3 is TGTGCCAGCAGTTACATCGGGATCGGGGAGGCGTCCTATAATTCACCCCTCCACTTT.

This clonotype was counted at least ten times. The CDR3 DNA follows: TGTGCCAGTACAGGGAATAGCAATCAGCCCCAGCATTTT. Translating it yields CASTGNSNQPQHF. The chain links TRBV6-2 or TRBV6-3 to TRBJ1-5, with D perhaps matching TRBD1 (6 bases). Trimming pared 9 bases from V and 0 bases from J, leaving 9 bases between. The CDR3 spans 13 residues. CDR1 is MNHEY and CDR2 is SVGEGT in the germline V gene.

This clonotype was recorded at least ten times. The CDR3 sequence: CASSYSSPGYNEQFF. For the CDR3, the DNA is TGTGCCAGCAGTTACTCGAGCCCGGGATACAATGAGCAGTTCTTC. The rearrangement joins TRBV6-5 to TRBJ2-1, with D possibly being TRBD2 (5 bases). The CDR3 has 15 amino acids. V was clipped by 0 bases and J by 4 bases, with 10 bases between them. Germline-derived CDR1 and CDR2 are MNHEY and SVGAGI.

This clonotype has ten or more counts. This chain's CDR3 is CATSFRDDQPQHF. The CDR3 DNA is TGTGCCACCAGCTTCCGGGACGATCAGCCCCAGCATTTT. The genes are TRBV15 and TRBJ1-5, with D possibly TRBD1 on 5 matching bases. V was cut by 5 bases and J by 5 bases, with 10 bases left in between. The CDR3 contains 13 residues. Per germline, CDR1 LNHNV and CDR2 YYDKDF (reference sequence).

This clonotype was seen many times. The genes are TRBV11-2 and TRBJ1-6; D is uncertain. Germline V gene lookup returns CDR1 SGHAT and CDR2 FQNNGV. CDR3 length equals 14 residues. V gave up 3 bases and J gave up 3 bases, with 6 bases separating them. CDR3 sequence: CASSLQVYNSPLHF. The CDR3 DNA is TGTGCCAGCAGCTTGCAGGTCTATAATTCACCCCTCCACTTT. Drawing the rest from reference TRBV11-2 and TRBJ1-6, the complete variable domain is EAGVAQSPRYKIIEKRQSVAFWCNPISGHATLYWYQQILGQGPKLLIQFQNNGVVDDSQLPKDRFSAERLKGVDSTLKIQPAKLEDSAVYLCASSLQVYNSPLHFGNGTRLTVT.

In its sample, this clonotype was seen many times. The chain is built from TRBV10-3 and TRBJ1-3, with D uncertain. CDR1 ENHRY and CDR2 SYGVKD come from the germline V gene. V gave up 7 bases and J gave up 0 bases, with 13 bases separating them. The CDR3 is 15 residues long. The CDR3 bases are TGTGCCATCAAAGAGGGTGCGGACTCTGGAAACACCATATATTTT. This codes for CAIKEGADSGNTIYF.

As for this clonotype: A much larger clone lies a single base off, so this may be a read error. The J gene is TRBJ2-3, the V gene TRBV5-1; the D gene is possibly TRBD1 (8 bases). The germline V gene has CDR1 SGHRS and CDR2 YFSETQ. The CDR3 covers 15 residues. CDR3 sequence: CASSFRTGRADSQYF. The CDR3 bases are TGCGCCAGCAGCTTTAGGACAGGGAGGGCAGATTCGCAGTATTTT.

With respect to this clonotype: One base away lies a much larger clone, so this may be a sequencing read error. V usage is TRBV6-5 and J usage is TRBJ2-2; D is unclear. This CDR3 has 16 amino acids. Germline CDR1 is MNHEY and CDR2 is SVGAGI. The chain's CDR3 is CASSYQFFVNTGQLFF. In DNA, the CDR3 is TGTGCCAGCAGTTACCAGTTCTTCGTGAACACCGGGCAGCTGTTTTTT.

Many counts were recorded for this clonotype. The chain couples TRBV5-1 to TRBJ1-1; no firm D call. This CDR3 has 13 residues. Trimming shortened V by 2 bases and J by 4 bases, and 9 bases separated the two germline ends. Germline V gene data show CDR1 as SGHRS and CDR2 as YFSETQ. CDR3: CASSFEQTTEAFF. Written as DNA, the CDR3 is TGCGCCAGCAGCTTCGAGCAGACCACTGAAGCTTTCTTT.

Ten or more counts support this clonotype. The rearrangement joins TRBV11-3 to TRBJ2-2, with D hard to call. The V end lost 5 bases, the J end lost 8 bases, and 9 bases lay between the germline ends. CDR1 and CDR2 (germline): SGHNT, YENEEA. The CDR3 has 12 residues. CDR3 nucleotide sequence: TGTGCCAGCAGCACCCGCCGGGGGGAGCTGTTTTTT. It is translated as CASSTRRGELFF.

This clonotype was recorded many times. Here the CDR3 DNA reads TGTGCCAGCAGTTACTCGATCCCCGGGGCTATCAACGTCCTGACTTTC. Protein: CASSYSIPGAINVLTF. The chain is built from TRBV6-2 or TRBV6-3 and TRBJ2-6; D may correspond to TRBD1 or TRBD2 (5 bases each). CDR3 length: 16 amino acids. In germline, CDR1 is MNHEY, CDR2 SVGEGT. V was pared by 0 bases and J by 9 bases, with 15 bases between.

This clonotype was seen ten or more times. The chain recombines TRBV7-2 with TRBJ2-7; 7 bases align to TRBD1. CDR3 length: 14 residues. The V segment lost 3 bases and the J segment 7 bases; nucleotides outside the gene matches: 9. The germline V gene encodes CDR1 SGHTA and CDR2 FQGNSA. In nucleotides, the CDR3 is TGTGCCAGCAGCTTCTTCGGACAGGCTACAGAGCAGTACTTC. The encoded protein is CASSFFGQATEQYF. Filled out from reference TRBV7-2 and TRBJ2-7, the complete variable domain reads GAGVSQSPSNKVTEKGKDVELRCDPISGHTALYWYRQSLGQGLEFLIYFQGNSAPDKSGLPSDRFSAERTGGSVSTLTIQRTQQEDSAVYLCASSFFGQATEQYFGPGTRLTVT.

This clonotype was found many times. The rearrangement joins TRBV25-1 to TRBJ2-3; 11 nucleotides agree with TRBD1. Per germline, CDR1 MGHDK and CDR2 SYGVNS. The CDR3 has 14 amino acids. After removal of 8 bases from V and 3 bases from J, the junction contained 4 bases not matched to a gene. The CDR3 sequence: CASSGTGGTDTQYF. As DNA, the CDR3 is TGTGCCAGCTCTGGGACAGGGGGGACAGATACGCAGTATTTT.

This clonotype was seen repeatedly, ten times or more. This sequence joins TRBV5-1 and TRBJ2-4; D not resolved. V was clipped by 0 bases and J by 1 base, with 2 bases between them. The CDR3 is made up of 13 amino acids. The germline gives CDR1 SGHRS, CDR2 YFSETQ. The CDR3 reads CASSLGAKNIQYF. CDR3 bases: TGCGCCAGCAGCTTGGGTGCCAAAAACATTCAGTACTTC.